The subject of this entry is one T cell receptor beta chain. The sample is drawn from a study of blood T cell repertoires in COVID-19. Turning to the study itself: Acute and convalescent COVID-19 samples came from the United States, Italy and Spain. Sources were T cells, B-cell-depleted T cells, or PBMCs; the material itself was cDNA or gDNA.

In the authors' workflow: Reference gene primer amplification yielded estimated nucleated cell counts. Produced via immunoSEQ multiplex PCR; TCRdb's table is partial and in-frame only. V and J calls and clone size are those listed in that table; D and trimming were worked out from the DNA. The data show around 72,000 clones, approximately 87% seen once. This CDR3 comprises 13 residues. Germline V gene data show CDR1 as MNHNS and CDR2 as SASEGT. Trimming pared 2 bases from V and 4 bases from J, leaving 6 bases between. Sequencing was done on a sample of peripheral blood. The source is a woman aged 80 or over with acute or convalescent COVID-19. The chain recombines TRBV6-1 with TRBJ1-3; TRBD1 might be the D (5 bases). As DNA, the CDR3 is TGTGCCAGCAGTGAAAGACAGGGAAACACCATATATTTT. Protein: CASSERQGNTIYF.